This T cell receptor beta chain was documented in a study of T cell responses to AZD1222 COVID-19 vaccine. Points from the study as a whole: CD4 TCRs linked to vaccination spanned spike, dominating at 160-218 and 743-854.

The CDR3 has 15 residues. Between the trimmed V and J ends, which lost 2 bases and 0 bases, there was a span of 8 bases. Germline CDR1 SGHTA, CDR2 FQGTGA. Repertoires were generated with immunoSEQ multiplex PCR, while TCRdb's copy carries only in-frame clones and drops some. The data contain some 99,000 clones, roughly 80% of them seen just once; the ten biggest clones take up about 14%. Details on this clone: The antigen remains undetermined.

Samples with a second dose at about 4 or about 12 weeks were pooled together. The V call is TRBV7-3, the J call TRBJ2-1, with unresolved D. The sequence was collected from an adult who received the AZD1222 COVID-19 vaccine. Sample: peripheral blood, taken 28 days after the second AZD1222 dose. The CDR3: CASSLGGYSYNEQFF. CDR3 sequence (DNA): TGTGCCAGCAGCTTAGGCGGCTACTCCTACAATGAGCAGTTCTTC.